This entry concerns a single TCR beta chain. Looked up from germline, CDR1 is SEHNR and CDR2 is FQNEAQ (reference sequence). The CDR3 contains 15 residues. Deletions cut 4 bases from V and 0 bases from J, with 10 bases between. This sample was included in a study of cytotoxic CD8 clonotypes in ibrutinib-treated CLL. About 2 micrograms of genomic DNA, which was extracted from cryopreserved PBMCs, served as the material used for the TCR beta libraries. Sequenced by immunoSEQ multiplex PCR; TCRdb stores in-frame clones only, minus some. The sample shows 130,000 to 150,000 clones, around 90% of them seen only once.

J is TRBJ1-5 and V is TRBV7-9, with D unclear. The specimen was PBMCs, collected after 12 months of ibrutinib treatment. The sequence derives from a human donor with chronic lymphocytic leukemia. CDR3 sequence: CASSSAAYSNQPQHF. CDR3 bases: TGTGCCAGCAGCTCGGCAGCTTATAGCAATCAGCCCCAGCATTTT.